This is a list of T cell receptor beta chains from one sample in a study of early T cells in non-severe SARS-CoV-2 infection. TCRdb called the 5' RACE reads again in MiXCR, with one record for every CDR3 protein. The sample consists of approximately 70,000 distinct CDR3 sequences, less than 15% of them appearing once. The material was whole blood, obtained at baseline. Receptors originate from an adult who was a healthcare worker with PCR-confirmed SARS-CoV-2 infection or an uninfected control (not recorded which). The donor label of this sample is uncertain. Each CDR3 is given with its conserved first and last residue. Fields, in order: J gene, V gene, clone size, CDR3 protein. Clone sizes are given selectively: once, few, many, or a class where the clone is expanded.

>TRBJ2-7|TRBV2|NA
CAMMRDGRGGEQYF
>TRBJ1-6|TRBV3-1|many
CASSQGDRLNSPLHF
>TRBJ2-4|TRBV7-2|NA
CASSLEVYIAKNIQYF
>TRBJ2-1|TRBV3-1|many
CASSQGLAGAGEQFF
>TRBJ1-5|TRBV5-6|large
CASSLGTGTGQPQHF
>TRBJ2-5|TRBV7-8|few
CASSQSGHPQETQYF
>TRBJ2-3|TRBV19|NA
CASSTIPSDTQYF
>TRBJ2-3|TRBV4-3|NA
CASSQYEEGDTQYF
>TRBJ2-1|TRBV20-1|few
CSASHGRGNEQFF
>TRBJ2-7|TRBV5-1|NA
CASSPGTSPAYEQYF
>TRBJ2-7|TRBV11-2|many
CASSRYSYEQYF
>TRBJ2-7|TRBV2|many
CASSAEVASYEQYF
>TRBJ2-7|TRBV2|many
CASSRTGVEQYF
>TRBJ2-5|TRBV5-1|few
CASSLAATTEETQYF
>TRBJ2-3|TRBV7-2|many
CASNKQGTDTQYF
>TRBJ2-1|TRBV2|NA
CASSGDRGKKFF
>TRBJ1-5|TRBV19|few
CASSMATGYNQPQHF
>TRBJ1-1|TRBV11-2|few
CASSLDRQQISATFF
>TRBJ2-5|TRBV7-6|NA
CASSLGGTQYF
>TRBJ2-5|TRBV2|many
CASGGLPKETQYF
>TRBJ1-1|TRBV4-3|few
CASSQDLDFGTEAFF
>TRBJ2-1|TRBV12-5|NA
CASGTGSNEQFF
>TRBJ2-3|TRBV30|few
CAWSTRGADTQYF
>TRBJ2-1|TRBV2|few
CASRGLAGGTYNEQFF
>TRBJ1-1|TRBV18|few
CASSPRRDLNTEAFF
>TRBJ2-2|TRBV11-2|few
CASSSRLSPKTGELFF
>TRBJ2-3|TRBV24-1|few
CATSDTGYTDTQYF
>TRBJ2-7|TRBV7-6|NA
CASSFGAGGDEQYF
>TRBJ1-2|TRBV2|NA
CASTQTNGYTF
>TRBJ2-7|TRBV4-3|NA
CASSQALGVHEQYF
>TRBJ2-5|TRBV15|many
CATSRRQGGQETQYF
>TRBJ1-5|TRBV12-3/TRBV12-4|NA
CASSFQLNQPQHF
>TRBJ2-1|TRBV11-2|medium-sized
CATRQGLASYNEQFF
>TRBJ2-1|TRBV12-3/TRBV12-4|many
CASSLGTGTRSIF
>TRBJ2-2|TRBV24-1|NA
CATSDPVTGELFF
>TRBJ2-5|TRBV12-3/TRBV12-4|few
CASSLRTGGGQETQYF
>TRBJ1-1|TRBV6-1|few
CAGEQQMNTEAFF
>TRBJ2-3|TRBV7-2|many
CASNSFTGDTQYF
>TRBJ1-1|TRBV6-4|NA
CASSAFATDNTEAFF
>TRBJ2-4|TRBV14|many
CASSRTAGGPKNIQYF
>TRBJ2-7|TRBV12-3/TRBV12-4|NA
CASGPDWYEQYF
>TRBJ2-3|TRBV11-2|NA
CASRSSGASTDTQYF
>TRBJ2-7|TRBV9|NA
CASSADRADEQYF
>TRBJ1-2|TRBV6-5|many
CASSPTGTANYGYTF
>TRBJ1-3|TRBV10-3|many
CAISDLLLEFSSGNTIYF